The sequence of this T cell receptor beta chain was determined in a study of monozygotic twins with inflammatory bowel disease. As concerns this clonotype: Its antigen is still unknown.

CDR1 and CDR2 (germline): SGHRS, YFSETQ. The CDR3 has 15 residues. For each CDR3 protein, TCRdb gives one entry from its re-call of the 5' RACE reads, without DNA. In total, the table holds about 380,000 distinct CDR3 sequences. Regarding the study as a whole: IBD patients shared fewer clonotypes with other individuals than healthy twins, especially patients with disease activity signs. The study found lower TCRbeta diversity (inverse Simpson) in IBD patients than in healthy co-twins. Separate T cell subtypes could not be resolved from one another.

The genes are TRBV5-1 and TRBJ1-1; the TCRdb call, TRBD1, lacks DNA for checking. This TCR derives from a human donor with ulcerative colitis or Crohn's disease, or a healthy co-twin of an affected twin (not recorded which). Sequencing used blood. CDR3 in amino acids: CASRTTGVLNTEAFF.